This T cell receptor beta chain stems from a study of metastatic and nonmetastatic thyroid tumors. Nobody among the patients had been given any treatment before thyroid surgery. The CDR3 totals 16 residues. Germline CDR1 and CDR2: SGHRS and YFSETQ. V gave up 0 bases and J gave up 8 bases; unmatched junction bases: 6. TCRdb re-clonotyped the PCR reads via MiXCR. The repertoire holds about 7,600 clones, more than 20% seen once, with 15% to 20% in the top ten. The receptor comes from a female donor with papillary thyroid cancer or a benign thyroid nodule (not recorded which). Some clones in this sample may be carry-over from other donors' samples. This chain uses TRBV5-1 with TRBJ2-1; 12 bases are a match to TRBD2. Sequencing input: adjacent normal tissue. CDR3 in DNA: TGCGCCAGCAGCTTGGAACTAGCGGGAGGTAAGGATGAGCAGTTCTTC. It translates to CASSLELAGGKDEQFF.